Presented here are 15 T cell receptor beta chains from one specimen sequenced in a study of blood T cell repertoires in COVID-19. Profiling relied on immunoSEQ multiplex PCR, and the TCRdb table lists in-frame clones only, not all of them. The table includes some 250,000 clones, 70% to 80% detected once. Input material: peripheral blood. The receptors here all came from a woman older than 75 with acute or convalescent COVID-19.

The V call is TRBV19, the J call TRBJ2-3, with 14 bases identical to TRBD2. V lost 5 bases, J lost 2 bases, and 15 bases stayed unmatched. The CDR3 is 20 residues long. Germline CDR1 reads LNHDA; CDR2 reads SQIVND (reference sequence). Here the CDR3 DNA reads TGTGCCAGTAGTCTGAGAACCCCGGGACTAGCGGGGGATCCCACAGATACGCAGTATTTT. Translation: CASSLRTPGLAGDPTDTQYF.

The chain carries TRBV4-1 and TRBJ1-3; 7 nucleotides agree with TRBD1. This CDR3 comprises 15 residues. Per germline, CDR1 MGHRA and CDR2 YSYEKL. J was trimmed by 3 bases and V by 3 bases; bases with no gene match: 5. CDR3 sequence: CASSQSDRSGNTIYF. DNA for the CDR3: TGCGCCAGCAGCCAGTCGGACAGGAGTGGAAACACCATATATTTT.

This chain links TRBV16 with TRBJ2-5, with D tentatively TRBD2 (6 bases). This CDR3 is built from 15 residues. V was trimmed by 4 bases and J by 5 bases, leaving 17 bases between them. Germline values: CDR1 KGHSY, CDR2 FQNENV. CDR3 DNA sequence: TGTGCCAGCAGCCCCCCCCGGGCCAGCGGGGAGACCCAGTACTTC. Translated: CASSPPRASGETQYF.

The chain is built from TRBV19 and TRBJ2-7; 9 bases align to TRBD1. The junction had 7 bases not matched to a gene; V was cut back by 4 bases and J by 3 bases. CDR1 and CDR2 (germline): LNHDA, SQIVND (reference sequence). This CDR3 region has 15 residues. CDR3 nucleotides: TGTGCCAGTAGTACTCAACAGGGGGCGATCTACGAGCAGTACTTC. Protein product: CASSTQQGAIYEQYF.

The chain has TRBV9 and TRBJ2-7; the D gene is possibly TRBD1 (6 bases). In germline, CDR1 is SGDLS, CDR2 YYNGEE. With 0 bases removed from V and 3 bases from J, the gap between germline ends came to 13 bases. CDR3 length: 15 residues. The CDR3 sequence is CASSVGSTGHYEQYF. The CDR3 region has the DNA TGTGCCAGCAGCGTAGGGTCGACAGGACACTACGAGCAGTACTTC. The entire variable domain, with the rest obtained from reference TRBV9 and TRBJ2-7, is as follows: DSGVTQTPKHLITATGQRVTLRCSPRSGDLSVYWYQQSLDQGLQFLIQYYNGEERAKGNILERFSAQQFPDLHSELNLSSLELGDSALYFCASSVGSTGHYEQYFGPGTRLTVT.

The V and J genes are TRBV19 and TRBJ1-3, with D possibly matching TRBD1 (5 bases). CDR1 and CDR2 from the germline V gene are LNHDA and SQIVND (reference sequence). Deletions cut 11 bases from V and 0 bases from J, with 11 bases between. This CDR3 is 13 amino acids long. This CDR3 reads CAGSDSSGNTIYF. In DNA form, the CDR3 reads TGTGCCGGAAGCGACAGCTCTGGAAACACCATATATTTT. The full variable domain, in which reference TRBV19 and TRBJ1-3 provide the parts outside the CDR3, is DGGITQSPKYLFRKEGQNVTLSCEQNLNHDAMYWYRQDPGQGLRLIYYSQIVNDFQKGDIAEGYSVSREKKESFPLTVTSAQKNPTAFYLCAGSDSSGNTIYFGEGSWLTVV.

This clone was seen only a few times. V usage is TRBV7-9 and J usage is TRBJ1-2; 9 bases map to TRBD1. CDR3 length: 21 amino acids. Trimming at V came to 5 bases and at J to 4 bases, leaving 26 bases not matched to a gene. The germline V gene encodes CDR1 SEHNR and CDR2 FQNEAQ (reference sequence). Here the CDR3 reads CASSRRDDWRTGVQWRYGYTF. CDR3 DNA: TGTGCCAGCAGCAGAAGAGACGACTGGCGGACAGGGGTCCAATGGCGCTATGGCTACACCTTC.

This clone was recorded only once. The J gene is TRBJ2-1, the V gene TRBV7-8, with D possibly being TRBD2 (6 bases). Germline CDR1 and CDR2: SGHVS and FQNEAQ. This CDR3 region has 14 residues. Trimming removed 4 bases at V and 8 bases at J, with 15 bases between. The CDR3 bases are TGTGCCAGCAGCTCGACCGGGGGACCGTATGAGCAGTTCTTC. Translated: CASSSTGGPYEQFF.

This clone was observed a few times. This chain uses TRBV3-1 (or the pseudogene TRBV3-2) with TRBJ2-5; 8 positions match TRBD2. The germline V gene encodes CDR1 LGHDT and CDR2 YNNKEL (reference sequence). CDR3 length: 15 residues. The V gene end was trimmed by 2 bases and the J gene end by 5 bases; junction bases not matched to a gene: 7. The CDR3 coding sequence is TGTGCCAGCAGCCAATCGAGCGGGGGACTGGAGACCCAGTACTTC. Translation: CASSQSSGGLETQYF.

V is TRBV5-6 and J is TRBJ1-1; perhaps TRBD1 as D (5 bases). Trimming stripped 1 base from V and 7 bases from J, with 8 bases between. CDR1 is SGHDT and CDR2 is YYEEEE in the germline V gene. This CDR3 contains 12 residues. As DNA, the CDR3 is TGTGCCAGCAGCTTGTCAGGGCTTGAAGCTTTCTTT. Amino acid sequence: CASSLSGLEAFF.

The J gene is TRBJ2-5, the V gene TRBV5-1; D is ambiguous. CDR1 and CDR2 (germline): SGHRS, YFSETQ. The ends were cut back, 2 bases at V and 2 bases at J, with 7 bases in the middle. This CDR3 is 13 amino acids long. CDR3 sequence reads: CASSFGPQETQYF. CDR3 DNA sequence: TGCGCCAGCAGCTTTGGGCCTCAAGAGACCCAGTACTTC.

The rearrangement uses TRBV21-1 and TRBJ1-5. TRBV21-1 is classified as a pseudogene. CDR3 size: 17 residues. The CDR3 loop is CASRGWPGRGSNQPQHF. For the CDR3, the DNA is TGTGCCAGCAGGGGTTGGCCAGGGCGGGGTAGCAATCAGCCCCAGCATTTT.

The V call is TRBV3-1 (or the pseudogene TRBV3-2), the J call TRBJ1-4; TRBD1 matches 10 bases. Germline-derived CDR1 and CDR2 are LGHDT and YNNKEL (reference sequence). CDR3 length: 15 residues. After removal of 1 base from V and 7 bases from J, the junction contained 3 bases not matched to a gene. The CDR3 loop is CASSQGGTGVEKLFF. CDR3 coding DNA: TGTGCCAGCAGCCAAGGCGGGACAGGGGTTGAAAAACTGTTTTTT.

The chain joins TRBV7-9 to TRBJ1-6; weak D call: TRBD1 (6 bases). This CDR3 is 15 amino acids long. Trimming shortened V by 8 bases and J by 7 bases, and 18 bases separated the two germline ends. Germline assignment: CDR1 SEHNR and CDR2 FQNEAQ (reference sequence). The CDR3: CASGQPGQLNSPLHF. In DNA form, the CDR3 reads TGTGCCAGCGGCCAACCCGGACAGCTGAATTCACCCCTCCACTTT.

The J gene is TRBJ2-5, the V gene TRBV30; D uncertain. The CDR3 loop spans 12 amino acids. Trimming removed 5 bases from V and 7 bases from J, with 14 bases in between. CDR1 and CDR2 from the germline V gene are GTSNPN and SVGIG (reference sequence). The CDR3 DNA is TGTGCCTGGGAACCCCTTCCCGGGACCCAGTACTTC. Its protein product is CAWEPLPGTQYF.